Detailed here is one T cell receptor beta chain. Its antigen is not known. The data belong to a study of cytomegalovirus exposure and HLA in healthy donors. General study findings and limits: The authors considered a cluster of highly shared sequence variants likely to be a sequencing artifact. Equally common other TCR beta chains were less clonally expanded than HLA-associated ones, a later analysis found.

PCR was performed using 60 Vbeta and 13 Jbeta primers. Profiling relied on immunoSEQ multiplex PCR, and the TCRdb table lists in-frame clones only, not all of them. This repertoire shows roughly 100,000 clones, over 75% found once; its top ten account for around 5%. The CDR3 has 14 amino acids. CDR1 MDHEN and CDR2 SYDVKM come from the germline V gene. Trimming left V 6 bases short and J 10 bases short, with 19 bases between. This TCR was sampled from a woman aged 18-29 years in good health and CMV-seropositive. V gene TRBV28 combines with J gene TRBJ2-1; D gene uncertain. The sequenced material came from PBMCs. The CDR3 DNA follows: TGTGCCAGCAGACTTACCCATCGAGGCCCGGAGCAGTTCTTC. It translates to CASRLTHRGPEQFF.